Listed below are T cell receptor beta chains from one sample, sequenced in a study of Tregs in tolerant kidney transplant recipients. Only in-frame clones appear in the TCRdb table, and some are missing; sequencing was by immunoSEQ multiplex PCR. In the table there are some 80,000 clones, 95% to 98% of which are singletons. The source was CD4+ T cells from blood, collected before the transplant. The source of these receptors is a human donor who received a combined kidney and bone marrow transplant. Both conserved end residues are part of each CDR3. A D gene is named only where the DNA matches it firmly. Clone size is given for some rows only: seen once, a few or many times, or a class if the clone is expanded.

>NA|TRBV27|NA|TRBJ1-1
CASSPPGRVTEAFF
TGTGCCAGCAGCCCCCCGGGGAGGGTGACTGAAGCTTTCTTT
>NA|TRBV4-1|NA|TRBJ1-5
CASSQVGHQPQHF
TGCGCCAGCAGCCAAGTGGGCCATCAGCCCCAGCATTTT
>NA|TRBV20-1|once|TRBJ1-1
CSVPGDTEAFF
TGCAGTGTCCCGGGGGACACTGAAGCTTTCTTT
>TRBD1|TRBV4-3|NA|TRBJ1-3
CASSHFPRGGTVKLISGNTIYF
TGCGCCAGCAGCCATTTCCCCCGGGGCGGGACAGTGAAACTTATCTCTGGAAACACCATATATTTT
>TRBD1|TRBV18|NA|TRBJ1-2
CASSSRGLGYGYTF
TGTGCCAGCTCCTCCAGGGGGCTCGGCTATGGCTACACCTTC
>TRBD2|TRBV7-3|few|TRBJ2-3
CASSLMPGGGDTQYF
TGTGCCAGCAGCTTAATGCCCGGGGGAGGGGATACGCAGTATTTT
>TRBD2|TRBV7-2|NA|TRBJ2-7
CASSWGLAGEGSDEQYF
TGTGCCAGCAGCTGGGGACTAGCGGGAGAGGGGAGCGACGAGCAGTACTTC
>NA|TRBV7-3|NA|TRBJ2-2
CASSPNPPGGNTGELFF
TGTGCCAGCAGCCCTAACCCCCCCGGGGGGAACACCGGGGAGCTGTTTTTT
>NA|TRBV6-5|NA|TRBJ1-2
CASSSTVRAPNYGYTF
TGTGCCAGCAGTTCCACGGTGCGAGCTCCTAACTATGGCTACACCTTC
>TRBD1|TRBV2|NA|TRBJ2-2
CASRTGSAGELFF
TGTGCCAGCAGGACAGGGTCCGCCGGGGAGCTGTTTTTT
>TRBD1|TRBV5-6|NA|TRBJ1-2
CASSSRDRGPFYYFGYTF
TGTGCCAGCAGCTCACGGGACAGGGGGCCGTTCTACTATTTTGGCTACACCTTC
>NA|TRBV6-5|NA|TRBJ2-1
CATTSGLFYNEQFF
TGTGCCACCACGAGCGGACTGTTCTACAATGAGCAGTTCTTC
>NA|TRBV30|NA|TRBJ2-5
CAWSGLAFETQYF
TGTGCCTGGAGCGGGCTAGCTTTTGAGACCCAGTACTTC
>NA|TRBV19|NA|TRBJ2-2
CASNPGVGTGELFF
TGTGCCAGTAATCCGGGGGTAGGGACCGGGGAGCTGTTTTTT
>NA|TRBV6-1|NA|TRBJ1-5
CASSGGVTVSAQHF
TGTGCCAGCAGTGGCGGGGTCACGGTTTCAGCCCAGCATTTT
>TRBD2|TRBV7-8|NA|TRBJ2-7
CASSLGLAAPGPYEQYF
TGTGCCAGCAGCTTGGGACTAGCGGCTCCTGGCCCCTACGAGCAGTACTTC
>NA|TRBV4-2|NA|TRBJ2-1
CASSQDRGALNNEQFF
TGTGCCAGCAGCCAAGATCGGGGGGCCCTTAACAATGAGCAGTTCTTC
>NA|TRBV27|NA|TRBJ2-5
CASSLMFRWETQYF
TGTGCCAGCAGTTTAATGTTCCGGTGGGAGACCCAGTACTTC
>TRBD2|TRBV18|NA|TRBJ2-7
CASSPVRLAGGNEQYF
TGTGCCAGCTCACCCGTAAGACTAGCGGGGGGTAACGAGCAGTACTTC
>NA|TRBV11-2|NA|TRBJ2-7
CASSWNLDRSKTNEQYF
TGTGCCAGCAGCTGGAATCTAGACAGGTCTAAAACCAACGAGCAGTACTTC
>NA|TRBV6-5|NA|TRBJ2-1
CASSRGNGDEQFF
TGTGCCAGCAGCCGCGGCAACGGCGATGAGCAGTTCTTC
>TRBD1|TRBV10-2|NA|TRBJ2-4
CASSEADRGTFIAKNIQYF
TGCGCCAGCAGTGAGGCGGACAGGGGGACTTTTATAGCCAAAAACATTCAGTACTTC
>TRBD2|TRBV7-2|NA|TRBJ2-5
CATTLRLAGVGETQYF
TGTGCCACAACTTTGCGACTAGCGGGGGTAGGAGAGACCCAGTACTTC
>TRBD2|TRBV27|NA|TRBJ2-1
CASSLSGLVGPEQFF
TGTGCCAGCAGTTTATCGGGACTAGTAGGACCTGAGCAGTTCTTC
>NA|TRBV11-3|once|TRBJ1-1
CASSLSGKNTEAFF
TGTGCCAGCAGCTTGTCCGGGAAGAACACTGAAGCTTTCTTT
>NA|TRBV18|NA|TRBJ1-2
CASSPAGGASIYGYTF
TGTGCCAGCTCACCGGCCGGAGGAGCGTCTATCTATGGCTACACCTTC
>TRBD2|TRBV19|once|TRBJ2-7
CASSISSGRYEQYF
TGTGCCAGTAGTATTAGTAGCGGGAGATACGAGCAGTACTTC